These 8 T cell receptor beta chains originate from one sample sequenced in a study of cytomegalovirus exposure and HLA in healthy donors. Primers: 60 Vbeta forward and 13 Jbeta reverse. The repertoire was sequenced with immunoSEQ multiplex PCR; TCRdb's copy has only in-frame clones and lacks some. This table holds roughly 130,000 clones, about 80% found once. The sample consisted of PBMCs. Receptors originate from a boy between 2 and 10 years old in good health and CMV-seronegative.

This rearrangement joins TRBV7-3 to TRBJ2-3, with 15 positions matching TRBD2. Germline CDR1 SGHTA, CDR2 FQGTGA. V lost 5 bases to trimming and J lost 2 bases; unmatched junction nucleotides: 11. The CDR3 contains 19 residues. The CDR3 bases are TGTGCCAGCAGCCTATCCGGGACTAGCGGGGGGTTTTTCACAGATACGCAGTATTTT. Translated: CASSLSGTSGGFFTDTQYF.

The gene calls are TRBV7-6 and TRBJ2-3; D possibly corresponds to TRBD2 (5 bases). Looked up from germline, CDR1 is SGHVS and CDR2 is FNYEAQ. This CDR3 has 12 residues. The V end was cut by 3 bases, the J end by 4 bases, with 5 bases between. The CDR3 loop reads CASSLEADTQYF. In DNA, the CDR3 is TGTGCCAGCAGCTTGGAGGCAGATACGCAGTATTTT.

The V gene is TRBV7-9, the J gene TRBJ2-1; 9 positions match TRBD1. The germline gives CDR1 SEHNR, CDR2 FQNEAQ (reference sequence). This CDR3 contains 15 residues. The ends lost 6 bases at V and 6 bases at J; junction bases unmatched: 9. The CDR3 region is CASSFGTGLSNEQFF. CDR3 nucleotides: TGTGCCAGCAGTTTCGGGACAGGGTTAAGCAATGAGCAGTTCTTC. Using reference TRBV7-9 and TRBJ2-1 for the parts outside the CDR3, the full variable domain is DTGVSQNPRHKITKRGQNVTFRCDPISEHNRLYWYRQTLGQGPEFLTYFQNEAQLEKSRLLSDRFSAERPKGSFSTLEIQRTEQGDSAMYLCASSFGTGLSNEQFFGPGTRLTVL.

CDR3: CASSYVRGSGNTIYF. The CDR3, as DNA: TGTGCCAGCAGTTACGTAAGGGGCTCTGGAAACACCATATATTTT. V is TRBV6-5 and J is TRBJ1-3, with TRBD1 as a possible D gene (5 bases). Germline V gene lookup returns CDR1 MNHEY and CDR2 SVGAGI. The V and J ends lost 2 bases and 0 bases respectively, with 8 bases between them. The CDR3 extends over 15 amino acids.

The genes are TRBV19 and TRBJ2-1, with 7 positions matching TRBD2. There are 15 residues in the CDR3. The V segment lost 2 bases and the J segment 6 bases; nucleotides outside the gene matches: 7. Germline CDR1 LNHDA, CDR2 SQIVND (reference sequence). CDR3 DNA sequence: TGTGCCAGTAGTATAATCAGAGGGAGGGCCAATGAGCAGTTCTTC. Amino acid sequence: CASSIIRGRANEQFF.

This chain links TRBV12-5 with TRBJ2-1; tentative D call: TRBD1 (6 bases). The CDR3 is 16 amino acids. CDR1 is LGHNT and CDR2 is FRNRAP in the germline V gene. The V gene lost 0 bases and the J gene lost 5 bases, with 14 bases spanning the gap. The CDR3 DNA reads TGTGCTAGTGGTTTGGTACCCCAGGGGAAGGACAATGAGCAGTTCTTC. It yields the protein CASGLVPQGKDNEQFF.

This chain links TRBV30 with TRBJ2-5; TRBD1 matches at 11 bases. Germline V gene lookup returns CDR1 GTSNPN and CDR2 SVGIG (reference sequence). This CDR3 has 16 residues. The trim removed 0 bases at V and 4 bases at J, leaving 7 bases unmatched. DNA of the CDR3: TGTGCCTGGAGTGTACAATTAGGGACAGGGGGAGAGACCCAGTACTTC. Translating gives CAWSVQLGTGGETQYF.

CDR3 protein: CASTLARGDTEAFF. CDR3 DNA: TGTGCCAGTACTTTAGCCAGGGGGGACACTGAAGCTTTCTTT. The gene calls are TRBV19 and TRBJ1-1; 7 nucleotides align to TRBD1. Germline-derived CDR1 and CDR2 are LNHDA and SQIVND (reference sequence). With V trimmed by 7 bases and J by 3 bases, 8 bases remained unmatched. The CDR3 is made up of 14 amino acids.